The text below deals with one T cell receptor (beta chain). It lacks a known antigen. No per-base quality is available; no much larger clone lies one base away. TCRbeta CDR3 regions were amplified from genomic DNA using the immunoSEQ Assay, a bias-controlled multiplex PCR. In the source study's methods: Nucleated cell counts per sample were estimated from amplification of reference gene primers within the assay. Sequence reads were collapsed and filtered to measure the absolute abundance of every unique TCRbeta CDR3 rearrangement. Productive Simpson clonality was computed per sample as the square root of Simpson's diversity index over productive rearrangements. What TCRdb holds here is the immuneACCESS table cut down to in-frame rearrangements. Part of the clones is not present; checked against another copy, under half of the missing clones reflect an unresolved V gene, and the others are unexplained. V, J and clone size were drawn from that table, and D and trimming were deduced from the DNA. This sample gives some 200,000 clones in total; about 91% of them show up just once. Of the sample, about 5% is held by the ten largest clones.

This specimen belongs to a study of blood T cell repertoires in COVID-19 (dated by TCRdb to the early 2020s). Describing the broader study: The collaborator samples originated in the United States, Italy and Spain and spanned the acute and convalescent phases of COVID-19. The material from the prospective study consisted of cDNA or gDNA derived from T cells, B-cell-depleted T cells, or PBMCs. The dataset comprised deeply sampled blood TCRbeta repertoires from subjects exposed to, actively infected with, or recovered from COVID-19. The repertoires were released in a freely available public database intended as a resource for research on the immune response to SARS-CoV-2. The samples were drawn from two sources: the first 160 participants of the ongoing ImmuneRACE study, and 1,000 to 1,500 subjects contributed by 6 global collaborators. The sample metadata nearly always contained a de-identified subject ID, COVID-19 status, age in years and sex. Where available, HLA class I and class II types were obtained from metadata supplied by the sample provider rather than from assay-based typing. Broad study findings and their caveats: The quantity of clinical and demographic metadata differed by source and by participant and was supplied without curation.

Collaborating institutions collected whole blood in K2EDTA tubes following their own protocols. Collaborator samples were shipped for TCRbeta analysis as frozen whole blood, isolated PBMCs, or DNA extracted from either sample type. The receptor comes from a woman aged 40 to 50 with acute or convalescent COVID-19. The specimen sequenced was peripheral blood.

The DNA sequence follows: TGTGCCAGCAGTGAAAAAGGGGGAGGGGCCACTGAAGCTTTCTTT. Protein translation: CASSEKGGGATEAFF. This chain joins TRBV25-1 to TRBJ1-1; a tentative D call is TRBD1 (6 bases match). Reading the germline V gene gives CDR1 MGHDK and CDR2 SYGVNS. The junction shows trimming of 2 bases on V and 4 bases on J, plus 14 bases between the germline ends. The cysteine opens and the phenylalanine closes a CDR3 of 15 amino acids. Only CDR3 DNA is held: 45 bases, read in frame from base 1.